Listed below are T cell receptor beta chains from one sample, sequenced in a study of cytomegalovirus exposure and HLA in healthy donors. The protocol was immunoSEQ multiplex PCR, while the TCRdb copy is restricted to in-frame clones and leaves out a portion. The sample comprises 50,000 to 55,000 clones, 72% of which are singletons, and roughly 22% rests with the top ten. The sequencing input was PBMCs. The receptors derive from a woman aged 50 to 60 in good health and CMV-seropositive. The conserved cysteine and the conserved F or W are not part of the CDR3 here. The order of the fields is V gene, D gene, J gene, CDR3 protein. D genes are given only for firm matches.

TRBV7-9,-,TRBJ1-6,ASSPTGPSPLH
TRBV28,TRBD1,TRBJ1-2,ASSLRDRGRIPYGYT
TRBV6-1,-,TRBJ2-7,ASLEVLSYEQY
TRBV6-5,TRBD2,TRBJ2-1,ASSYLAGEQF
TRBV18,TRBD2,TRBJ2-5,ASSPKGTSGASRSETQY
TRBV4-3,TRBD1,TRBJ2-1,ASSQDWTGGDNEQF
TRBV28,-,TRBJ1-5,ASNDMVVSNQPQH
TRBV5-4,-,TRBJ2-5,ASSRGETQY
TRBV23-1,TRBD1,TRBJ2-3,ASSAGTGDTDTQY
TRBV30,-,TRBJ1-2,AWNLAGQPIYGYT
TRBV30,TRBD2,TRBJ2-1,AWSSQGLAGDEQF
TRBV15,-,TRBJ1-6,ATSRDRPGLGTSPLH
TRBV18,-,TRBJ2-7,ASSPEQDSYEQY
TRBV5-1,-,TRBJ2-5,ASSPGGSQSWTQY
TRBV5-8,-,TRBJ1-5,ASSPRGPLLNQPQH
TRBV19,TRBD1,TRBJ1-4,ASRKTGGIEKLF
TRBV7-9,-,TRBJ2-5,ASSLIQETQY
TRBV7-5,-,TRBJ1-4,ARSLARAGVVEKLF
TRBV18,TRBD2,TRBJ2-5,ASSPASGGAGVTQY
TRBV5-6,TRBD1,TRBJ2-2,ATTDRVDGELF
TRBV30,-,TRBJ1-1,ASSEGNTEAF
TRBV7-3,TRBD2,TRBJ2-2,ASSRGVGELF
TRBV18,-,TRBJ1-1,ASSPPGGVGSTEAF
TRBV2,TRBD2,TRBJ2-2,ASSALAGGWNGELF
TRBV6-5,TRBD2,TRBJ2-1,ASSSGTSGRNEQF
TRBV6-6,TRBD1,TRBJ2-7,ASSWDRAAYEQY
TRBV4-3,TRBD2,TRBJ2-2,ASSVRTSGGSFPGELF
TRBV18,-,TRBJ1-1,ASSLQTQSLNTEAF
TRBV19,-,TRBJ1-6,ASRMDSFDSPLH
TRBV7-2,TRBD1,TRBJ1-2,ASSPDRGALGYT
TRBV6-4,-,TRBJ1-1,ASSDQANTEAF
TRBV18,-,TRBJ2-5,ASSAGGLETQY
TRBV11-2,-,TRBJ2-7,ASRRGGLRSYEQY
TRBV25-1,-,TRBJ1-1,ASSYQGTTEAF
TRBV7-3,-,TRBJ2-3,ASSLTSRGALSRTSDTQY
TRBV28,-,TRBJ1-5,ASSSRDRLLGNQPQH
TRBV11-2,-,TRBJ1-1,ASSRYDNTEAF
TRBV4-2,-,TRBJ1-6,ASSQDGQYNSPLH
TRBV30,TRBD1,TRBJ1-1,AWSSTGAARGAF
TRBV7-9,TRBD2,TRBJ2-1,ASSLTGLAVNEQF
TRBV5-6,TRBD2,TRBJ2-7,ASSQGLAESYEQY
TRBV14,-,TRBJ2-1,ASSQDMTGYNEQF
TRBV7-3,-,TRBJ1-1,ASSLIGANTEAF
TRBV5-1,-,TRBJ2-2,ASREGVSTGELF
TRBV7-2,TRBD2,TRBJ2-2,ASSVGLALNTGELF
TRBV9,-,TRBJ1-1,ASTVGQLNTEAF
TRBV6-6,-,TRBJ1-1,ASSPRSGIGTEAF
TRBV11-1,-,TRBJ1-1,ASRTRGREAF
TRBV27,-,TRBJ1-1,ASSLQGGGGTEAF
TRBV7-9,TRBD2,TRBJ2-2,ASEPGLAGNTGELF
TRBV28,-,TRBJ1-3,ASSSLTPGNTIY
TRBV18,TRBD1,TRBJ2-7,ASSPLNTGQTWAYEQY
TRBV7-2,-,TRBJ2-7,ASSLAATPGQSYEQY